The clone carrying this T cell receptor (beta chain) was picked up many times. This record belongs to a study of Graves' ophthalmopathy and Graves' hyperthyroidism. As the template, RNA transcripts were used to amplify TCR beta CDR3 regions. The workflow started with a first-round RT-PCR run with HTBI primers and then moved on to a second-round multiplex PCR. TCRdb reanalysed the multiplex PCR reads using MiXCR and keeps one entry per CDR3 protein. The table records approximately 1.2 million distinct CDR3 sequences, 36% of them present only once. Germline trimming cut 7 bases from V and 0 bases from J; bases unmatched to any gene: 9. This CDR3 is built from 15 residues. Looked up from germline, CDR1 is SGHVS and CDR2 is FQNEAQ.

The specimen sequenced was peripheral blood or thyroid tissue (not recorded which). This sequence was found in an adult man with Graves' hyperthyroidism. The chain links TRBV7-8 to TRBJ2-7, with 7 bases aligning to TRBD2. In DNA form, the CDR3 reads TGTGCCAGCAAAAAGTCGAGCGGGGACTCCTACGAGCAGTACTTC. Its protein is CASKKSSGDSYEQYF.